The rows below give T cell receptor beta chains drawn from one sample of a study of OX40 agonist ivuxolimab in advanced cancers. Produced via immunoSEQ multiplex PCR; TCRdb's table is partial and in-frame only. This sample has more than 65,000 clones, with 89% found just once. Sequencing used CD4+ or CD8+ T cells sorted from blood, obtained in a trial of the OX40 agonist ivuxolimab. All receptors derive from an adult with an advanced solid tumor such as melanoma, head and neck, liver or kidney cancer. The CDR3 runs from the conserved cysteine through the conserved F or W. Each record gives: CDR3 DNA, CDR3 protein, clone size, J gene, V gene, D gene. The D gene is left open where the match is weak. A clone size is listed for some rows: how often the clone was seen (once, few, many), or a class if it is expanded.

TGCGCCAGCAGCAACCAACTACAGGGGGCAAATGGCTACACCTTC,CASSNQLQGANGYTF,.,TRBJ1-2,TRBV5-1,TRBD1
TGTGCCAGCAGCTGGAGACAGGGAAGTACCGTGAACACTGAAGCTTTCTTT,CASSWRQGSTVNTEAFF,.,TRBJ1-1,TRBV5-5,TRBD1
TGCGCCAGCAGCCAAGATTCAACTAATTCCTACGAGCAGTACTTC,CASSQDSTNSYEQYF,.,TRBJ2-7,TRBV4-1,.
TGTGCCAGCAGCTTACATGAAGCAACTAATGAAAAACTGTTTTTT,CASSLHEATNEKLFF,.,TRBJ1-4,TRBV7-9,.
TGTGCCAGTAGTATAGCGGGGACTAGCGGGAGTATAGGGGACATTCAGTACTTC,CASSIAGTSGSIGDIQYF,.,TRBJ2-4,TRBV19,TRBD2
TGTGCCAGCAGACAGGGGACGACAGGGCCCCAGCATTTT,CASRQGTTGPQHF,.,TRBJ1-5,TRBV2,TRBD1
TGTGCCACCAGCAGGGGGCAGGGAGACTATGGCTACACCTTC,CATSRGQGDYGYTF,.,TRBJ1-2,TRBV15,.
TGTGCCAGCAGCTCCCCGGGACTAGCGAGCTCCTACAATGAGCAGTTCTTC,CASSSPGLASSYNEQFF,once,TRBJ2-1,TRBV7-9,TRBD2
TGTGCCAGCTCACCACTAGCGGTTACTAGCACAGATACGCAGTATTTT,CASSPLAVTSTDTQYF,.,TRBJ2-3,TRBV18,.
TGTGCCAGCAGTTTCCGGACTAGCGACTACAATGAGCAGTTCTTC,CASSFRTSDYNEQFF,.,TRBJ2-1,TRBV6-1,TRBD2
TGTGCCAGCAGTTTGGGGGCGGGGGAGACCCAGTACTTC,CASSLGAGETQYF,.,TRBJ2-5,TRBV27,.
TGTGCCAGCAGTGGGGGATTGTATAGCAATCAGCCCCAGCATTTT,CASSGGLYSNQPQHF,.,TRBJ1-5,TRBV6-1,.
TGCAGCGCAGGACAGGGAAGAAATCAGCCCCAGCATTTT,CSAGQGRNQPQHF,.,TRBJ1-5,TRBV29-1,TRBD1
TGCGCCAGCCTCCAGGCTAGCGGGAGGGCCGATGAGCAGTTCTTC,CASLQASGRADEQFF,.,TRBJ2-1,TRBV10-2,TRBD2
TGTGCCAGCAGTCCAACAGGGGTAGGAAACACCATATATTTT,CASSPTGVGNTIYF,.,TRBJ1-3,TRBV6-5,TRBD1
TGTGCCAGCAGTGTCGGGACAGGGAGTGCTTTCTTT,CASSVGTGSAFF,few,TRBJ1-1,TRBV25-1,TRBD1
TGTGCCAGCAGCTTTAACAGGGTCCCTAATGAAAAACTGTTTTTT,CASSFNRVPNEKLFF,.,TRBJ1-4,TRBV7-6,.
TGTGCCACCCATACTAGCGGGAGGGCCAACGTGTATTTT,CATHTSGRANVYF,.,TRBJ2-3,TRBV2,TRBD2
TGTGCCAGCAGAACGCGACAGGGGATGTCTGAAGCTTTCTTT,CASRTRQGMSEAFF,.,TRBJ1-1,TRBV5-5,TRBD1
TGTGCCAGCAGCCCCCGGACAGGCCGCCAAGAGACCCAGTACTTC,CASSPRTGRQETQYF,.,TRBJ2-5,TRBV5-8,TRBD1
TGTGCCAGCAGTTACTCCGGAGGGTCGGCTTTCTTT,CASSYSGGSAFF,once,TRBJ1-1,TRBV6-5,.
TGTGCCGGGAGCTTCTCCTATAATTCACCCCTCCACTTT,CAGSFSYNSPLHF,.,TRBJ1-6,TRBV28,.
TGTGCCAGTAGCTCGGACGGGAGGGCCTGGAATGAGCAGTTCTTC,CASSSDGRAWNEQFF,few,TRBJ2-1,TRBV19,TRBD2
TGTGCCAGCAGCGTAGACGTGGCGGGAGGGATAGATACGCAGTATTTT,CASSVDVAGGIDTQYF,.,TRBJ2-3,TRBV9,TRBD2
TGTGCCAGTAAAGCGGGGGGGTTCTCAGATACGCAGTATTTT,CASKAGGFSDTQYF,once,TRBJ2-3,TRBV19,TRBD2
TGTGCCAGCAGTGGACAGGGGTACGAGCAGTACTTC,CASSGQGYEQYF,.,TRBJ2-7,TRBV6-5,TRBD1
TGCGCCAGCAGCTTGGTTTCTCTTCGTGAGCAGTACTTC,CASSLVSLREQYF,few,TRBJ2-7,TRBV5-1,.
TGTGCCAGCAGTTACGGTCTTTACGAGCAGTACTTC,CASSYGLYEQYF,.,TRBJ2-7,TRBV6-6,.
TGTGCCAGCAGTTTGAACAGGGGAACGCAAGCTTTCTTT,CASSLNRGTQAFF,.,TRBJ1-1,TRBV2,TRBD1